The rows below give T cell receptor beta chains drawn from one sample of a study of PD-1 blockade in classical Hodgkin lymphoma. TCRdb's copy holds only in-frame clones and misses some; the assay was immunoSEQ multiplex PCR. The sample gives 15,000 to 20,000 clones, over 65% of which show up once; more than 2.5% is in the top ten. Source: CD4+ T cells from blood, taken before the fourth cycle of nivolumab. These receptor sequences come from a human donor with classical Hodgkin lymphoma. CDR3s include the opening cysteine and the closing phenylalanine or tryptophan. Each record gives: J gene, V gene, clone size, D gene, CDR3 protein, CDR3 DNA. The D gene is left open where the match is weak. Only some rows state a clone size, as once, few, many or a class for expanded clones.

TRBJ2-7	TRBV6-5	-	TRBD1	CASSQTRGTYEQYF	TGTGCCAGCAGCCAAACCAGGGGGACCTACGAGCAGTACTTC
TRBJ2-7	TRBV18	-	-	CASSQAFRQGITLYEQYF	TGTGCCAGCTCACAGGCCTTTCGCCAGGGTATAACTCTCTACGAGCAGTACTTC
TRBJ2-3	TRBV10-3	few	-	CAISEGSTDTQYF	TGTGCCATCAGTGAGGGGAGCACAGATACGCAGTATTTT
TRBJ1-3	TRBV18	-	-	CASSTRDGVSGNTIYF	TGTGCCAGCTCCACCCGGGATGGGGTCTCCGGAAACACCATATATTTT
TRBJ1-2	TRBV7-2	-	-	CASSLERVGWGSHYGYTF	TGTGCCAGCAGCCTCGAACGGGTGGGATGGGGATCTCACTATGGCTACACCTTC
TRBJ2-1	TRBV7-9	once	TRBD1	CASSVTGAAGDEQFF	TGTGCCAGCAGCGTAACAGGGGCCGCAGGGGATGAGCAGTTCTTC
TRBJ1-6	TRBV14	-	-	CASSQVPNSPLHF	TGTGCCAGCAGCCAAGTGCCTAATTCACCCCTCCACTTT
TRBJ2-7	TRBV6-1	-	TRBD1	CASSRQGPIGEQYF	TGTGCCAGCAGTAGACAGGGCCCTATAGGAGAGCAGTACTTC
TRBJ1-1	TRBV19	-	-	CASLKPPNTEAFF	TGTGCCAGTCTGAAGCCCCCGAACACTGAAGCTTTCTTT
TRBJ1-5	TRBV6-5	-	-	CASRDREGNQPQHF	TGTGCCAGCAGAGACCGGGAAGGGAATCAGCCCCAGCATTTT
TRBJ2-2	TRBV11-2	-	TRBD1	CASSPVQGSTGELFF	TGTGCCAGCAGCCCCGTACAGGGGAGCACCGGGGAGCTGTTTTTT
TRBJ2-3	TRBV18	-	TRBD1	CASSRTGGWLDTQYF	TGTGCCAGCTCACGGACAGGGGGCTGGTTAGATACGCAGTATTTT
TRBJ1-4	TRBV18	once	TRBD1	CASSPRSGQGSEKLFF	TGTGCCAGCTCACCACGGTCAGGACAGGGGAGCGAAAAACTGTTTTTT
TRBJ2-7	TRBV5-5	-	TRBD1	CASSPYRGTYEQYF	TGTGCCAGCAGCCCATACAGGGGAACCTACGAGCAGTACTTC
TRBJ2-7	TRBV11-1	-	TRBD2	CASSRSGASYEQYF	TGTGCCAGCAGCCGGAGCGGGGCCTCCTACGAGCAGTACTTC
TRBJ2-2	TRBV10-1	-	TRBD2	CASSESGREGPGELFF	TGCGCCAGCAGTGAGTCCGGGCGGGAGGGCCCTGGGGAGCTGTTTTTT
TRBJ1-5	TRBV28	-	-	CASSLVLGTGTYGNQPQHF	TGTGCCAGCAGTTTAGTACTTGGAACAGGGACGTATGGCAATCAGCCCCAGCATTTT
TRBJ1-2	TRBV5-1	-	-	CASSLDSHGYGYTF	TGCGCCAGCAGCTTGGACAGTCATGGCTATGGCTACACCTTC
TRBJ2-1	TRBV30	-	-	CAWSISTGQFF	TGTGCCTGGAGCATTTCTACAGGACAGTTCTTC
TRBJ2-7	TRBV29-1	-	TRBD1	CSVTSTGGAYEQYF	TGCAGCGTTACCTCTACAGGGGGTGCGTACGAGCAGTACTTC
TRBJ2-1	TRBV5-1	-	TRBD2	CASSLVVGLAGGSYNEQFF	TGCGCCAGCAGCTTGGTTGTGGGACTAGCGGGAGGGTCCTACAATGAGCAGTTCTTC
TRBJ2-3	TRBV19	-	-	CASSIADTQYF	TGTGCCAGTAGTATAGCGGATACGCAGTATTTT
TRBJ2-7	TRBV6-6	-	-	CASSLAHSYEQYF	TGTGCCAGCAGTCTAGCGCATTCCTACGAGCAGTACTTC
TRBJ2-1	TRBV5-1	-	TRBD2	CASSSGTSGRVSYNEQFF	TGCGCCAGCAGCTCAGGGACTAGCGGGAGGGTCTCCTACAATGAGCAGTTCTTC
TRBJ2-2	TRBV30	-	TRBD2	CAWNWGRAGTGELFF	TGTGCCTGGAATTGGGGGAGGGCCGGCACCGGGGAGCTGTTTTTT
TRBJ1-2	TRBV6-6	once	-	CASSPLMDGYTF	TGTGCCAGCAGCCCACTCATGGATGGCTACACCTTC
TRBJ2-5	TRBV18	-	-	CASSPSTWTSETQYF	TGTGCCAGCTCACCATCCACCTGGACTTCGGAGACCCAGTACTTC
TRBJ2-2	TRBV19	-	-	CASSMDPNTGELFF	TGTGCCAGTAGTATGGATCCGAACACCGGGGAGCTGTTTTTT
TRBJ2-7	TRBV6-5	-	-	CASSYRPPYEQYF	TGTGCCAGCAGTTATAGGCCTCCCTACGAGCAGTACTTC
TRBJ2-5	TRBV28	-	TRBD2	CASSLKGLAGGPGETQYF	TGTGCCAGCAGTTTGAAAGGTCTAGCGGGAGGGCCAGGGGAGACCCAGTACTTC
TRBJ1-2	TRBV6-6	-	-	CASSYGGTSYGYTF	TGTGCCAGCAGTTACGGAGGGACAAGCTATGGCTACACCTTC
TRBJ2-5	TRBV11-2	once	-	CASSKRLQETQYF	TGTGCCAGCAGCAAACGCCTACAAGAGACCCAGTACTTC
TRBJ2-1	TRBV5-1	-	-	CASSLAAAAINEQFF	TGCGCCAGCAGCTTGGCCGCCGCCGCCATCAATGAGCAGTTCTTC
TRBJ2-5	TRBV19	-	TRBD1	CASSMVRGETQYF	TGTGCCAGTAGTATGGTCAGGGGGGAGACCCAGTACTTC
TRBJ2-1	TRBV18	once	-	CASSLADNEQFF	TGTGCCAGCTCACTAGCGGACAATGAGCAGTTCTTC
TRBJ1-2	TRBV6-1	-	-	CASVRGAGYTF	TGTGCCAGCGTCCGGGGGGCTGGCTACACCTTC
TRBJ2-1	TRBV7-9	-	-	CASSPETGRSSYNEQFF	TGTGCCAGCAGCCCGGAGACGGGTCGGTCCTCCTACAATGAGCAGTTCTTC
TRBJ1-1	TRBV18	-	-	CASSPRGQAMNTEAFF	TGTGCCAGCTCACCAAGGGGACAAGCTATGAACACTGAAGCTTTCTTT
TRBJ2-7	TRBV2	once	-	CASSEGSYEQYF	TGTGCCAGCAGTGAGGGCAGCTACGAGCAGTACTTC
TRBJ1-2	TRBV19	-	TRBD1	CASRSGTGNGYTF	TGTGCCAGTAGATCCGGGACAGGGAACGGCTACACCTTC
TRBJ2-5	TRBV7-9	once	-	CASSLAETQYF	TGTGCCAGCAGCTTAGCAGAGACCCAGTACTTC
TRBJ2-5	TRBV5-1	-	-	CASSLQGQETQYF	TGCGCCAGCAGCTTGCAAGGGCAAGAGACCCAGTACTTC
TRBJ2-7	TRBV6-1	-	-	CASTAGTDWIEQYF	TGTGCCAGCACCGCCGGGACGGATTGGATCGAGCAGTACTTC
TRBJ2-7	TRBV7-7	-	-	CASSLAAGGEQYF	TGTGCCAGCAGCTTAGCCGCGGGTGGCGAGCAGTACTTC
TRBJ2-2	TRBV9	-	-	CASNRNTGELFF	TGTGCCAGCAACAGGAACACCGGGGAGCTGTTTTTT
TRBJ1-1	TRBV28	-	-	CASRQNTEAFF	TGTGCCAGCAGGCAGAACACTGAAGCTTTCTTT
TRBJ2-7	TRBV28	-	TRBD2	CASSLMGLAGAREQYF	TGTGCCAGCAGTTTAATGGGCCTAGCGGGAGCGCGGGAGCAGTACTTC
TRBJ2-6	TRBV28	-	TRBD1	CASSLWGQGTVPGANVLTF	TGTGCCAGCAGTTTATGGGGACAGGGCACGGTGCCTGGGGCCAACGTCCTGACTTTC
TRBJ2-7	TRBV5-1	-	-	CASSVDGNEQYF	TGCGCCAGCAGCGTTGATGGGAACGAGCAGTACTTC
TRBJ2-1	TRBV27	-	TRBD2	CASSPLGLAGDRDLNEQFF	TGTGCCAGCAGCCCTTTGGGACTAGCGGGAGACAGGGACCTCAATGAGCAGTTCTTC
TRBJ2-2	TRBV6-5	-	-	CASSTFGANTGELFF	TGTGCCAGCAGTACCTTCGGGGCGAACACCGGGGAGCTGTTTTTT
TRBJ1-5	TRBV6-1	-	-	CASSDESGSTSNQPQHF	TGTGCCAGCAGTGATGAATCAGGATCTACTTCGAATCAGCCCCAGCATTTT